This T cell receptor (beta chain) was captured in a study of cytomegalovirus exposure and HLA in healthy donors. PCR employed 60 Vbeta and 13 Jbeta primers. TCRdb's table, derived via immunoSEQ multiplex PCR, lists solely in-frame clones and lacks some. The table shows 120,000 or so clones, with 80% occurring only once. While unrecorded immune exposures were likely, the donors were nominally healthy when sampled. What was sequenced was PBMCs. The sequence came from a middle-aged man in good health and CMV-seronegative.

The CDR3 loop reads CATSRDRAGGFYNEQFF. In nucleotides, the CDR3 is TGTGCCACCAGCAGAGACCGAGCGGGAGGCTTCTACAATGAGCAGTTCTTC. The chain links TRBV15 to TRBJ2-1; 9 bases line up with TRBD2. Germline trimming cut 0 bases from V and 3 bases from J; bases unmatched to any gene: 6. Germline assignment: CDR1 LNHNV and CDR2 YYDKDF (reference sequence). The CDR3 loop spans 17 amino acids.